This is a list of T cell receptor beta chains from one sample in a study of T cell repertoires in ileal Crohn's disease. The method was immunoSEQ multiplex PCR; TCRdb's version includes in-frame clones alone and lacks a portion of them. The sample lists around 2,000 clones, around 80% seen once, with more than 6.5% in the top ten. What was sequenced was ileal tissue. These receptors all come from an adult with Crohn's disease. Both conserved end residues are part of each CDR3. A D gene is named only where the DNA matches it firmly. The size field is filled for only some rows; it gives once, few, many or a size class.

>TRBJ1-5|TRBD1|16|TRBV6-1|-
CASSDRTGGATQPQHF
TGTGCCAGCAGTGATAGGACAGGGGGGGCCACTCAGCCCCAGCATTTT
>TRBJ2-1|-|14|TRBV7-3|-
CASSLRGNNNEQFF
TGTGCCAGCAGCTTACGGGGAAATAACAATGAGCAGTTCTTC
>TRBJ1-5|TRBD1|14|TRBV15|-
CATSSRDRGKPQHF
TGTGCCACCAGCAGTAGGGACAGGGGGAAGCCCCAGCATTTT
>TRBJ2-5|-|14|TRBV7-8|-
CASSSRGYQETQYF
TGTGCCAGCAGCTCGAGGGGGTACCAAGAGACCCAGTACTTC
>TRBJ2-1|TRBD2|16|TRBV23-1|-
CASSPPRESSYNEQFF
TGCGCCAGCAGTCCCCCGCGGGAGAGTTCCTACAATGAGCAGTTCTTC
>TRBJ1-6|-|15|TRBV5-1|-
CASSYNTQGSAPLHF
TGCGCCAGCAGCTATAACACCCAGGGAAGTGCACCCCTCCACTTT
>TRBJ2-5|-|15|TRBV19|-
CASSIAGQGQETQYF
TGTGCCAGTAGTATAGCGGGGCAGGGGCAAGAGACCCAGTACTTC
>TRBJ2-2|TRBD2|17|TRBV27|-
CASSPTGLAGATGELFF
TGTGCCAGCAGTCCAACTGGTCTAGCGGGAGCCACCGGGGAGCTGTTTTTT
>TRBJ1-6|-|13|TRBV19|once
CASSVRQFSPLHF
TGTGCCAGTAGTGTCCGACAGTTTTCACCCCTCCACTTT
>TRBJ2-7|TRBD2|17|TRBV6-1|-
CASSEGQLAGNFHEQYF
TGTGCCAGCAGTGAAGGCCAACTAGCGGGAAATTTCCACGAGCAGTACTTC
>TRBJ1-3|TRBD1|14|TRBV27|-
CASSTGESGNTIYF
TGTGCCAGCAGTACAGGGGAGTCTGGAAACACCATATATTTT
>TRBJ2-7|TRBD1|17|TRBV11-2|few
CASGPVTAGQGSREQYF
TGTGCCAGCGGACCCGTAACCGCGGGACAGGGGTCTAGGGAGCAGTACTTC
>TRBJ2-1|TRBD2|16|TRBV2|-
CARGVAGASGRNEQFF
TGTGCCAGGGGAGTAGCGGGGGCGTCCGGGAGGAATGAGCAGTTCTTC
>TRBJ2-2|TRBD1|18|TRBV27|-
CASTQWGTGTLNTGELFF
TGTGCCAGCACCCAGTGGGGGACAGGGACATTGAACACCGGGGAGCTGTTTTTT
>TRBJ2-7|TRBD1|16|TRBV7-2|-
CASSLDSGTGSYEQYF
TGTGCCAGCAGCTTAGACTCCGGGACAGGGAGTTACGAGCAGTACTTC
>TRBJ2-3|-|16|TRBV19|-
CASSIGQTTHSDTQYF
TGTGCCAGTAGTATTGGCCAAACCACACATTCAGATACGCAGTATTTT
>TRBJ2-7|TRBD2|16|TRBV4-1|-
CASSHTAGGSTYEQYF
TGCGCCAGCAGCCATACAGCGGGAGGGTCAACCTACGAGCAGTACTTC
>TRBJ1-1|-|13|TRBV10-3|-
CAISGQANTEAFF
TGTGCCATCAGTGGACAGGCCAACACTGAAGCTTTCTTT
>TRBJ1-1|-|13|TRBV19|-
CASSVKGDTEAFF
TGTGCCAGTAGTGTAAAAGGAGACACTGAAGCTTTCTTT
>TRBJ1-2|-|13|TRBV10-2|-
CASKLGANYGYTF
TGCGCCAGCAAACTTGGAGCTAACTATGGCTACACCTTC
>TRBJ2-7|TRBD1|16|TRBV18|once
CASSRGPGQGFYEQYF
TGTGCCAGCTCACGCGGACCGGGACAGGGCTTCTACGAGCAGTACTTC
>TRBJ2-1|-|17|TRBV4-1|-
CASSRVSDRMTYNEQFF
TGCGCCAGCAGCCGTGTGAGCGACAGGATGACCTACAATGAGCAGTTCTTC
>TRBJ1-2|TRBD1|13|TRBV19|-
CASSRDRLYGYTF
TGTGCCAGCAGTCGGGACAGACTGTATGGCTACACCTTC
>TRBJ2-1|-|18|TRBV7-3|-
CASSLTAPGGGTFSEQFF
TGTGCCAGCAGCTTAACGGCGCCGGGGGGCGGGACGTTTAGTGAGCAGTTCTTC
>TRBJ2-3|-|14|TRBV10-1|-
CASSVTLSTDTQYF
TGCGCCAGCAGTGTCACTTTAAGCACAGATACGCAGTATTTT
>TRBJ2-7|-|11|TRBV28|-
CASSSEREQYF
TGTGCCAGCAGTTCCGAGCGCGAGCAGTACTTC
>TRBJ2-5|TRBD2|15|TRBV11-2|-
CASSLESGGWETQYF
TGTGCCAGCAGCTTAGAGAGCGGGGGATGGGAGACCCAGTACTTC
>TRBJ2-3|-|13|TRBV27|-
CASSLADTDTQYF
TGTGCCAGCAGTTTAGCGGACACAGATACGCAGTATTTT
>TRBJ1-2|TRBD1|12|TRBV28|few
CASSLTGNGYTF
TGTGCCAGCAGTTTGACAGGGAATGGCTACACCTTC
>TRBJ2-7|TRBD2|12|TRBV30|-
CAWTGAGGEQYF
TGTGCCTGGACCGGGGCGGGGGGTGAGCAGTACTTC
>TRBJ2-3|TRBD2|16|TRBV5-4|-
CASSLGSSGVTDTQYF
TGTGCCAGCAGCTTGGGGAGTAGCGGGGTCACAGATACGCAGTATTTT
>TRBJ2-7|TRBD2|16|TRBV5-4|-
CASSSGLAGGGSEQYF
TGTGCCAGCAGCTCGGGACTAGCGGGAGGGGGCAGCGAGCAGTACTTC
>TRBJ2-1|TRBD1|15|TRBV4-2|-
CASSPDRGPHNEQFF
TGTGCCAGCAGCCCCGACAGGGGGCCTCACAATGAGCAGTTCTTC
>TRBJ1-1|-|16|TRBV11-2|-
CASSPTSLGANTEAFF
TGTGCCAGCAGCCCAACCTCGTTGGGGGCCAACACTGAAGCTTTCTTT
>TRBJ2-2|TRBD2|17|TRBV19|-
CASSMGGGATNTGELFF
TGTGCCAGTAGTATGGGGGGAGGGGCCACGAACACCGGGGAGCTGTTTTTT
>TRBJ1-1|-|15|TRBV7-6|few
CASRAGNSLNTEAFF
TGTGCCAGCAGGGCCGGGAACAGTTTGAACACTGAAGCTTTCTTT
>TRBJ2-3|TRBD2|15|TRBV5-1|-
CASSLLASGADTQYF
TGCGCCAGCAGCTTGTTGGCTAGCGGCGCAGATACGCAGTATTTT
>TRBJ2-1|TRBD2|17|TRBV2|-
CASSEFWAGAGGNEQFF
TGTGCCAGCAGTGAATTCTGGGCGGGAGCTGGAGGCAATGAGCAGTTCTTC
>TRBJ2-5|-|14|TRBV9|-
CASSAFNSQETQYF
TGTGCCAGCAGCGCCTTTAACTCACAAGAGACCCAGTACTTC
>TRBJ2-5|TRBD2|17|TRBV27|-
CASSFEGGLAGRETQYF
TGTGCCAGCAGTTTCGAGGGGGGACTAGCGGGGAGAGAGACCCAGTACTTC
>TRBJ2-4|-|16|TRBV18|-
CASSPQLSQGENIQYF
TGTGCCAGCTCACCACAGTTGAGTCAGGGCGAAAACATTCAGTACTTC
>TRBJ1-2|TRBD1|15|TRBV4-1|once
CASSQDGTGARGYTF
TGCGCCAGCAGCCAAGATGGGACAGGGGCCCGTGGCTACACCTTC
>TRBJ2-1|TRBD2|14|TRBV6-5|-
CASGRSGADNEQFF
TGTGCCAGCGGTCGCAGCGGGGCAGACAATGAGCAGTTCTTC
>TRBJ1-6|TRBD1|16|TRBV19|-
CASSPRVGQGNSPLHF
TGTGCCAGTAGCCCCCGTGTGGGACAGGGAAATTCACCCCTCCACTTT
>TRBJ2-7|TRBD1|14|TRBV18|-
CASSPLRDRNEQYF
TGTGCCAGCTCACCTCTCCGGGACAGGAACGAGCAGTACTTC
>TRBJ1-6|-|14|TRBV30|-
CAWEGRGRNSPLHF
TGTGCCTGGGAGGGCAGGGGTCGGAATTCACCCCTCCACTTT
>TRBJ1-6|-|14|TRBV14|-
CASSQERESSPLHF
TGTGCCAGCAGCCAAGAAAGAGAAAGCTCACCCCTCCACTTT
>TRBJ1-1|-|13|TRBV25-1|-
CASSRGGVTEAFF
TGTGCCAGCAGCCGCGGGGGGGTGACTGAAGCTTTCTTT
>TRBJ2-5|TRBD1|14|TRBV19|-
CASSSTGVKETQYF
TGTGCCAGTAGCTCGACAGGGGTAAAAGAGACCCAGTACTTC
>TRBJ1-2|TRBD1|13|TRBV18|-
CASSPDRGTGYTF
TGTGCCAGCTCACCCGACAGGGGGACAGGCTACACCTTC
>TRBJ2-7|TRBD2|16|TRBV15|once
CATSSPLLAGGREQYF
TGTGCCACCAGCAGCCCCCTGCTAGCGGGAGGGCGCGAGCAGTACTTC
>TRBJ2-1|TRBD1|16|TRBV13|few
CASSLPGTGEGNEQFF
TGTGCCAGCAGCCTTCCAGGGACAGGGGAAGGGAATGAGCAGTTCTTC
>TRBJ1-2|TRBD1|14|TRBV7-2|-
CASSSRQGDYGYTF
TGTGCCAGCAGCTCCCGACAGGGCGACTATGGCTACACCTTC
>TRBJ1-3|-|15|TRBV5-1|-
CASSSYSSLGNTIYF
TGCGCCAGCAGTTCGTACAGCTCCCTTGGAAACACCATATATTTT
>TRBJ2-2|-|13|TRBV7-2|few
CASSLRGTGELFF
TGTGCCAGCAGCCTCCGAGGCACCGGGGAGCTGTTTTTT
>TRBJ1-2|-|15|TRBV7-6|-
CASSQTGIPYYGYTF
TGTGCCAGCAGCCAAACAGGGATCCCCTACTATGGCTACACCTTC
>TRBJ2-3|-|14|TRBV7-6|-
CASSLGGGADTQYF
TGTGCCAGCAGTCTAGGAGGAGGTGCAGATACGCAGTATTTT
>TRBJ1-5|-|16|TRBV7-2|-
CASSLSGAAGNQPQHF
TGTGCCAGCAGCTTATCAGGGGCCGCTGGCAATCAGCCCCAGCATTTT
>TRBJ2-2|-|14|TRBV5-1|-
CASFQGGNTGELFF
TGCGCCAGCTTCCAGGGGGGGAACACCGGGGAGCTGTTTTTT